Described below is a single T cell receptor (beta chain) sequence and its context. As handled by the study authors: Amplifying reference gene primers gave estimates of nucleated cell counts. Sequencing used immunoSEQ multiplex PCR; TCRdb keeps in-frame clones, though not all of them. V and J calls and clone size follow that table, whereas D and trimming were derived from the DNA. The sample records some 150,000 clones, around nine tenths being singletons. CDR3 length: 18 amino acids. Germline CDR1 reads KGHSH; CDR2 reads LQKENI. The trim removed 4 bases at V and 10 bases at J, leaving 21 bases unmatched. The source of the sample is a study of blood T cell repertoires in COVID-19. The overall study: T cells, B-cell-depleted T cells, or PBMCs supplied cDNA or gDNA.

The sample was peripheral blood. J is TRBJ1-2 and V is TRBV18, with TRBD1 identical over 10 bases. This TCR came from a human donor in a cohort sampled during active COVID-19. The CDR3 coding sequence is TGTGCCAGCTCACTCGATAACATTCCATCCGGGACAGGGGACGCCTACACCTTC. Translated, it gives CASSLDNIPSGTGDAYTF.